These 31 T cell receptor beta chains share one sample of origin, sequenced in a study of graft-versus-host responses after intestinal transplantation (dated by TCRdb to the early 2020s). Per the publication, the time point label means: cells obtained before transplantation from donor or recipient. The library came from the immunoSEQ multiplex PCR assay. In TCRdb, the immuneACCESS table is reduced to in-frame sequences with V and J assigned. These tables do not hold every clone; where another copy was compared, an unresolved V gene accounts for under half, and the others remain unexplained. The sample table shows 78,000 or so clones, and roughly 84% are seen once. Roughly 7.3% of the sample lies in the top ten. What these receptors recognize is not known. Sequencing was performed on unstimulated CD8+ T cells sorted from spleen or lymph node cells, taken before transplant. Receptor source: a human donor who was the organ donor for an intestinal transplant.

V gene TRBV7-8 combines with J gene TRBJ1-2; D is undetermined. V was cut by 4 bases and J by 3 bases, with 9 bases left in between. Germline-derived CDR1 and CDR2 are SGHVS and FQNEAQ. The CDR3 length is 13 residues. The CDR3 nucleotides are TGTGCCAGCAGCTCCTCTTGGGACTATGGCTACACCTTC. It yields the protein CASSSSWDYGYTF.

This clone was counted between two and nine times. This rearrangement joins TRBV6-1 to TRBJ1-1; 7 nucleotides agree with TRBD1. Per the germline V gene, CDR1 is MNHNS and CDR2 is SASEGT. The CDR3 length is 15 residues. V lost 2 bases and J lost 10; bases outside the gene matches: 13. In nucleotides, the CDR3 is TGTGCCAGCAGTGAACATGGAGGGGGCAGTGTCGTAGCTTTCTTT. This translates into CASSEHGGGSVVAFF.

V gene TRBV6-6 combines with J gene TRBJ2-1, with TRBD1 matching 10 bases. Germline CDR1 is MNHNY and CDR2 is SVGAGI (reference sequence). With 0 bases clipped from V and 3 bases from J, the junction kept 2 bases outside the gene matches. This CDR3 has 16 residues. In DNA, the CDR3 is TGTGCCAGCAGTTACTCGGGACAGGGGAACTACAATGAGCAGTTCTTC. Residues: CASSYSGQGNYNEQFF.

J is TRBJ2-3 and V is TRBV11-3; D possibly uses TRBD1 or TRBD2 (5 bases each). V lost 0 bases to trimming and J lost 6 bases, with 13 bases between them. Germline-derived CDR1 and CDR2 are SGHNT and YENEEA. The CDR3 loop spans 15 amino acids. CDR3 in amino acids: CASSLEGLAGDTQYF. As DNA, the CDR3 is TGTGCCAGCAGCTTAGAGGGGCTAGCCGGCGATACGCAGTATTTT.

The chain uses TRBV5-1 and TRBJ2-3, with D uncertain. Germline CDR1 and CDR2: SGHRS and YFSETQ. The germline V and J ends were trimmed by 0 bases and 6 bases, with 11 bases remaining between them. CDR3 size: 14 residues. The CDR3 loop reads CASSLVSGMDTQYF. CDR3 DNA: TGCGCCAGCAGCTTGGTATCGGGTATGGATACGCAGTATTTT. The entire variable domain, with the rest obtained from reference TRBV5-1 and TRBJ2-3, is as follows: KAGVTQTPRYLIKTRGQQVTLSCSPISGHRSVSWYQQTPGQGLQFLFEYFSETQRNKGNFPGRFSGRQFSNSRSEMNVSTLELGDSALYLCASSLVSGMDTQYFGPGTRLTVL.

The chain couples TRBV9 to TRBJ2-1; TRBD2 matches 12 bases. CDR1 and CDR2 (germline): SGDLS, YYNGEE. V shed 3 bases, J shed 7 bases, and the junction held 2 bases outside the gene matches. This CDR3 comprises 14 residues. The CDR3 protein is CASSDTSGGNEQFF. Written as DNA, the CDR3 is TGTGCCAGCAGCGATACTAGCGGGGGGAATGAGCAGTTCTTC.

The V gene is TRBV15, the J gene TRBJ1-3; no firm D call. Trimming left V 1 base short and J 3 bases short, with 10 bases between. The germline V gene has CDR1 LNHNV and CDR2 YYDKDF (reference sequence). The CDR3 has 15 amino acids. CDR3 DNA: TGTGCCACCAGCAGAGGGGGAAGTCGTGGAAACACCATATATTTT. Amino acid sequence: CATSRGGSRGNTIYF.

The V gene is TRBV2, the J gene TRBJ2-3, with 8 bases that match TRBD2. Trimming removed 8 bases from V and 4 bases from J; junction bases left unmatched: 11. Per germline, CDR1 SNHLY and CDR2 FYNNEI. The CDR3 runs 15 residues. The CDR3 DNA is TGTGCCAGCTGGGGCGGGACTAGTTATTCAGATACGCAGTATTTT. Residues: CASWGGTSYSDTQYF.

Only a few counts were recorded for this clone. V usage is TRBV6-1 and J usage is TRBJ2-7; D is unclear. Germline V gene data show CDR1 as MNHNS and CDR2 as SASEGT. The V end lost 1 base, the J end lost 0 bases, and 13 bases lay between the germline ends. CDR3 length: 16 amino acids. DNA for the CDR3: TGTGCCAGCAGTGAAGTTCCCGGAACGGTCTCCTACGAGCAGTACTTC. Its protein product is CASSEVPGTVSYEQYF.

This clone was recorded only once. This chain joins TRBV6-1 and TRBJ1-1; a possible D gene is TRBD1 (6 bases). Looked up from germline, CDR1 is MNHNS and CDR2 is SASEGT. V was shortened by 8 bases and J by 4 bases, with 17 bases between the two germline ends. CDR3 length: 14 amino acids. The DNA for the CDR3 is TGTGCCAGCGGAAACAGGGTTTCAGGCACTGAAGCTTTCTTT. Residues: CASGNRVSGTEAFF.

Written as DNA, the CDR3 is TGCGCCAGCAGCTATAGAGGGGGGATCGCCTACGAGCAGTACTTC. Encoded protein: CASSYRGGIAYEQYF. The chain joins TRBV4-1 to TRBJ2-7, with D perhaps assigned TRBD1 or TRBD2 (6 bases each). From germline, CDR1 is MGHRA and CDR2 YSYEKL. The germline V and J ends were trimmed by 5 bases and 2 bases, with 16 bases remaining between them. CDR3 length: 15 amino acids.

By proportion, this clone is medium-sized. This rearrangement joins TRBV7-8 to TRBJ1-3; D gene ambiguous. Deletions cut 2 bases from V and 0 bases from J, with 5 bases between. CDR3 length: 14 residues. Germline CDR1 is SGHVS and CDR2 is FQNEAQ. CDR3 amino acids: CASSLTGSGNTIYF. CDR3 bases: TGTGCCAGCAGCTTAACGGGCTCTGGAAACACCATATATTTT. The complete variable domain, with remaining parts taken from reference TRBV7-8 and TRBJ1-3, reads GAGVSQSPRYKVAKRGQDVALRCDPISGHVSLFWYQQALGQGPEFLTYFQNEAQLDKSGLPSDRFFAERPEGSVSTLKIQRTQQEDSAVYLCASSLTGSGNTIYFGEGSWLTVV.

The gene calls are TRBV19 and TRBJ1-5, with D possibly being TRBD1 (5 bases). There are 14 residues in the CDR3. Per the germline V gene, CDR1 is LNHDA and CDR2 is SQIVND (reference sequence). V was trimmed by 5 bases and J by 9 bases, leaving 17 bases between them. The CDR3 here is CASSFSGLRWPQHF. The DNA of the CDR3 is TGTGCCAGTAGTTTTTCAGGGTTAAGGTGGCCCCAGCATTTT.

In regard to this clone: As the CDR3 is not closed by the conserved phenylalanine or tryptophan, this likely results from a read error. The V and J genes are TRBV14 and TRBJ1-6, with D perhaps matching TRBD1 (6 bases). The length of the CDR3 is 16 residues. Trimming took 1 base from V and 5 from J, leaving 12 bases between them. The germline V gene encodes CDR1 SGHDN and CDR2 FVKESK. The CDR3 loop is CASSQGGTLDNSPLHL. Written as DNA, the CDR3 is TGTGCCAGCAGCCAAGGAGGGACACTGGATAATTCACCCCTCCACCTT.

The V call is TRBV7-2, the J call TRBJ2-3, with 15 positions matching TRBD2. V lost 3 bases and J lost 4; bases outside the gene matches: 2. CDR3 size: 16 residues. CDR1 SGHTA and CDR2 FQGNSA come from the germline V gene. CDR3 residues: CASSFGLAGGSDTQYF. The CDR3 coding sequence is TGTGCCAGCAGCTTCGGACTAGCGGGGGGGTCAGATACGCAGTATTTT.

The chain links TRBV18 to TRBJ2-7; 7 bases fit TRBD1. The CDR3 has 13 residues. Germline loops: CDR1 KGHSH, CDR2 LQKENI. The ends lost 9 bases at V and 0 bases at J; junction bases unmatched: 5. The chain's CDR3 is CASRQGSSYEQYF. CDR3 sequence (DNA): TGTGCCAGTCGACAGGGTAGCTCCTACGAGCAGTACTTC.

The CDR3 spells CASSPQVQDEQYF. DNA for the CDR3: TGTGCCAGCAGCCCCCAGGTACAAGACGAGCAGTACTTC. V and J are TRBV7-3 and TRBJ2-7; D remains ambiguous. Germline V gives CDR1 SGHTA, CDR2 FQGTGA. Trimming cost V 5 bases and J 5 bases, with 13 bases left between them. The CDR3 is made up of 13 amino acids.

This chain joins TRBV4-1 and TRBJ2-2; no clear D gene. V gave up 1 base and J gave up 6 bases, with 12 bases separating them. From germline, CDR1 is MGHRA and CDR2 YSYEKL. The CDR3 extends over 15 amino acids. Here the CDR3 reads CASSQARNGAGELFF. For the CDR3, the DNA is TGCGCCAGCAGCCAAGCCAGGAATGGTGCCGGGGAGCTGTTTTTT.

The chain couples TRBV6-1 to TRBJ1-4; no clear D gene. Between the trimmed V and J ends, which lost 0 bases and 6 bases, there was a span of 8 bases. Germline V gene data show CDR1 as MNHNS and CDR2 as SASEGT. The CDR3 is 14 residues long. In DNA, the CDR3 is TGTGCCAGCAGTGAAGCGCCCGAGTATGAAAAACTGTTTTTT. It yields the protein CASSEAPEYEKLFF.

The chain carries TRBV6-5 and TRBJ2-1; 11 bases fit TRBD2. Germline CDR1 reads MNHEY; CDR2 reads SVGAGI. The CDR3 consists of 15 residues. The V and J ends lost 4 bases and 6 bases, in that order; junction bases with no gene match: 5. The CDR3 DNA sequence: TGTGCCAGCAGTTCGACTAGCGGGACCCGCAATGAGCAGTTCTTC. Protein product: CASSSTSGTRNEQFF.

The rearrangement uses TRBV7-8 and TRBJ2-7; TRBD1 aligns across 8 bases. This CDR3 has 14 residues. The V gene end was trimmed by 4 bases and the J gene end by 12 bases; junction bases not matched to a gene: 14. CDR1 is SGHVS, CDR2 FQNEAQ, per germline. CDR3 coding DNA: TGTGCCAGCAGCTCGGGACAGGACGCCTACGGGTGGTACTTC. Amino acid sequence: CASSSGQDAYGWYF.

The CDR3 here is CASSLVCCQETQYF. The DNA of the CDR3 is TGTGCCAGCAGCTTAGTTTGCTGCCAAGAGACCCAGTACTTC. The chain links TRBV7-6 to TRBJ2-5; D gene uncertain. The CDR3 has 14 residues. V lost 1 base and J lost 1, with 7 bases in between. Germline CDR1 and CDR2: SGHVS and FNYEAQ.

The genes are TRBV5-6 and TRBJ1-1; D unclear. V lost 2 bases, J lost 5 bases, and 10 bases lay in between. The CDR3 runs to 13 residues. Germline V gene lookup returns CDR1 SGHDT and CDR2 YYEEEE. CDR3 nucleotides: TGTGCCAGCAGCTTACCAACGAGGACTGAAGCTTTCTTT. Protein: CASSLPTRTEAFF.

This chain links TRBV28 with TRBJ1-6; TRBD1 matches 10 bases. Germline V CDR1 and CDR2: MDHEN, SYDVKM. Trimming removed 8 bases from V and 10 bases from J; junction bases left unmatched: 8. This CDR3 is built from 14 residues. The CDR3 is CASSDRGLLSPLHF. The DNA for the CDR3 is TGTGCCAGCTCCGACAGGGGGCTTTTGTCACCCCTCCACTTT. The variable domain in full, with the rest retrieved from reference TRBV28 and TRBJ1-6, is DVKVTQSSRYLVKRTGEKVFLECVQDMDHENMFWYRQDPGLGLRLIYFSYDVKMKEKGDIPEGYSVSREKKERFSLILESASTNQTSMYLCASSDRGLLSPLHFGNGTRLTVT.

The genes are TRBV29-1 and TRBJ1-2; D is undetermined. Per germline, CDR1 SQVTM and CDR2 ANQGSEA. V was cut by 7 bases and J by 2 bases, with 11 bases left in between. CDR3 length equals 12 residues. CDR3 nucleotides: TGCAGCGCGGACCCAACGAACTATGGCTACACCTTC. Translating it yields CSADPTNYGYTF.

The J gene is TRBJ1-4, the V gene TRBV25-1; TRBD1 might be the D (5 bases). The CDR3 extends over 15 amino acids. Germline loops: CDR1 MGHDK, CDR2 SYGVNS. Deletions cut 2 bases from V and 8 bases from J, with 15 bases between. The CDR3 reads CASSERSRVGEKLFF. DNA for the CDR3: TGTGCCAGCAGTGAAAGGAGCAGGGTGGGAGAAAAACTGTTTTTT.

This chain links TRBV28 with TRBJ2-5; D gene unclear. V shed 5 bases and J shed 5 bases, with 3 bases lying between them. This CDR3 has 10 residues. Germline assignment: CDR1 MDHEN and CDR2 SYDVKM. This CDR3 reads CASSRETQYF. CDR3 bases: TGTGCCAGCAGTAGGGAGACCCAGTACTTC.

This chain uses TRBV27 with TRBJ1-6, with a weak D call TRBD1 (6 bases). Trimming left V 3 bases short and J 7 bases short, with 13 bases between. The germline V gene encodes CDR1 MNHEY and CDR2 SMNVEV (reference sequence). This CDR3 is 15 amino acids long. CDR3 protein: CASSLRGAGNSPLHF. The CDR3, as DNA: TGTGCCAGCAGTTTGAGGGGGGCGGGAAATTCACCCCTCCACTTT.

V usage is TRBV29-1 and J usage is TRBJ2-3, with a tentative D call TRBD2 (5 bases). Germline CDR1 and CDR2: SQVTM and ANQGSEA. The CDR3 covers 12 residues. V lost 3 bases and J lost 2, with 6 bases in between. This CDR3 reads CSVETTTDTQYF. The CDR3 DNA reads as TGCAGCGTTGAGACTACCACAGATACGCAGTATTTT.

The CDR3 loop is CASSDRGESSYNEQFF. CDR3 coding DNA: TGTGCCAGCAGCGACCGCGGGGAGAGCTCCTACAATGAGCAGTTCTTC. The chain employs TRBV5-4 and TRBJ2-1, with D possibly TRBD2 on 6 matching bases. CDR1 SGHNT and CDR2 YYREEE come from the germline V gene (reference sequence). Trimming pared 4 bases from V and 0 bases from J, leaving 14 bases between. The CDR3 has 16 amino acids.

This chain uses TRBV4-2 with TRBJ1-5; D gene ambiguous. There are 13 residues in the CDR3. Germline CDR1 LGHNA, CDR2 YNFKEQ. Trimming stripped 0 bases from V and 6 bases from J, with 6 bases between. Here the CDR3 DNA reads TGTGCCAGCAGCCAAGATTATGGTCAGCCCCAGCATTTT. It translates to CASSQDYGQPQHF.